Listed below are T cell receptor beta chains from one sample, sequenced in a study of blood T cell repertoires in COVID-19. The protocol was immunoSEQ multiplex PCR, while the TCRdb copy is restricted to in-frame clones and leaves out a portion. The data show a few hundred thousand clones, 75% to 90% seen once. The source material was PBMCs or T cells enriched from blood (not recorded which). The receptor source for this set is a man in his thirties or forties who had recovered from COVID-19. CDR3s include the opening cysteine and the closing phenylalanine or tryptophan. A D gene is named only where the DNA matches it firmly. For some rows the clone size is stated as once, few or many, or as a class when expanded; others skip it.

d_call: TRBD2
clone_size: NA
v_call: TRBV3-1/TRBV3-2
j_call: TRBJ2-1
cdr3_nt: TGTGCCAGCAGCCGGACTAGCGGCCAGCAGTTCTTC
cdr3_aa: CASSRTSGQQFF

d_call: TRBD2
clone_size: NA
v_call: TRBV14
j_call: TRBJ2-2
cdr3_nt: TGTGCCAGCAGCCAATTTGCTAGCGGGGACACCGGGGAGCTGTTTTTT
cdr3_aa: CASSQFASGDTGELFF

d_call: NA
clone_size: NA
v_call: TRBV3-1/TRBV3-2
j_call: TRBJ2-1
cdr3_nt: TGTGCCAGCAGCCCCGTCCCGGGGGACTTCGTGGATGAGCAGTTCTTC
cdr3_aa: CASSPVPGDFVDEQFF

d_call: TRBD2
clone_size: NA
v_call: TRBV4-1
j_call: TRBJ2-1
cdr3_nt: TGCGCCAGCAGCCAACCCCCTGGCGGGAGTAGTTATTTGAATGAGCAGTTCTTC
cdr3_aa: CASSQPPGGSSYLNEQFF

d_call: TRBD2
clone_size: NA
v_call: TRBV7-9
j_call: TRBJ2-3
cdr3_nt: TGTGCCAGCAGCACAACTAGCGGGATTAGCACAGATACGCAGTATTTT
cdr3_aa: CASSTTSGISTDTQYF

d_call: NA
clone_size: NA
v_call: TRBV6-5
j_call: TRBJ2-1
cdr3_nt: TGTGCCAGCAGTTACTCGGGCTGGCGAAACAATGAGCAGTTCTTC
cdr3_aa: CASSYSGWRNNEQFF

d_call: NA
clone_size: NA
v_call: TRBV15
j_call: TRBJ1-2
cdr3_nt: TGTGCCACCAGCAGAGATCAGGTGACGGACTATGGCTACACCTTC
cdr3_aa: CATSRDQVTDYGYTF

d_call: TRBD2
clone_size: NA
v_call: TRBV7-8
j_call: TRBJ2-1
cdr3_nt: TGTGCCAGCAGCTTACGGGAGGGCCGTCACAATGAGCAGTTCTTC
cdr3_aa: CASSLREGRHNEQFF

d_call: TRBD1
clone_size: once
v_call: TRBV7-2
j_call: TRBJ1-1
cdr3_nt: TGTGCCAGCAGCCCAGTCCCGGGACAGGGATGGAACACTGAAGCTTTCTTT
cdr3_aa: CASSPVPGQGWNTEAFF

d_call: NA
clone_size: once
v_call: TRBV7-8
j_call: TRBJ1-4
cdr3_nt: TGTGCCAGCAGCTTAGGGCCTAATGAAAAACTGTTTTTT
cdr3_aa: CASSLGPNEKLFF

d_call: NA
clone_size: NA
v_call: TRBV5-1
j_call: TRBJ1-5
cdr3_nt: TGCGCCAGCAGCTTGGACCCAGGACAGCCCCAGCATTTT
cdr3_aa: CASSLDPGQPQHF

d_call: TRBD1
clone_size: NA
v_call: TRBV6-5
j_call: TRBJ1-1
cdr3_nt: TGTGCCAGCAGGCTATCCTCAGGGGGGATCACTGAAGCTTTCTTT
cdr3_aa: CASRLSSGGITEAFF

d_call: TRBD1
clone_size: few
v_call: TRBV12-3/TRBV12-4
j_call: TRBJ1-1
cdr3_nt: TGTGCCAGCAGTTTAGCCACAGGGGCCGAAGCTTTCTTT
cdr3_aa: CASSLATGAEAFF

d_call: TRBD1
clone_size: many
v_call: TRBV27
j_call: TRBJ1-2
cdr3_nt: TGTGCCAGCAGTTTAAGGGGGACAGGAGGAGGCTACACCTTC
cdr3_aa: CASSLRGTGGGYTF

d_call: TRBD1
clone_size: NA
v_call: TRBV10-3
j_call: TRBJ2-3
cdr3_nt: TGTGCCATCAGTGAGATAAGGACAGGGCCAGATACGCAGTATTTT
cdr3_aa: CAISEIRTGPDTQYF

d_call: TRBD1
clone_size: NA
v_call: TRBV5-1
j_call: TRBJ2-1
cdr3_nt: TGCGCCAGCAGCCCCGGACAGGGGAGAGATGAGCAGTTCTTC
cdr3_aa: CASSPGQGRDEQFF

d_call: NA
clone_size: NA
v_call: TRBV27
j_call: TRBJ2-7
cdr3_nt: TGTGCCAGCAGTTTGCGGCAGGGTCGTAACGAGCAGTACTTC
cdr3_aa: CASSLRQGRNEQYF

d_call: TRBD2
clone_size: NA
v_call: TRBV3-1/TRBV3-2
j_call: TRBJ2-7
cdr3_nt: TGTGCCAGCAGCCAAAGGGTAGCGGGAGGCTCCTACGAGCAGTACTTC
cdr3_aa: CASSQRVAGGSYEQYF

d_call: NA
clone_size: many
v_call: TRBV6-4
j_call: TRBJ2-3
cdr3_nt: TGTGCCAGCAGTGACCAGGCGGGACGGGCAGATACGCAGTATTTT
cdr3_aa: CASSDQAGRADTQYF

d_call: NA
clone_size: NA
v_call: TRBV5-6
j_call: TRBJ2-7
cdr3_nt: TGTGCCAGCAGTTTGTCGAGCTCCTACGAGCAGTACTTC
cdr3_aa: CASSLSSSYEQYF

d_call: TRBD1
clone_size: NA
v_call: TRBV2
j_call: TRBJ1-6
cdr3_nt: TGTGCCAGCAGTGATGGGACAGCGCTTAATTCACCCCTCCACTTT
cdr3_aa: CASSDGTALNSPLHF

d_call: NA
clone_size: NA
v_call: TRBV6-5
j_call: TRBJ1-1
cdr3_nt: TGTGAAGCAAAAGGGAGTGGCACTGAAGCTTTCTTT
cdr3_aa: CEAKGSGTEAFF

d_call: TRBD2
clone_size: NA
v_call: TRBV11-3
j_call: TRBJ2-1
cdr3_nt: TGTGCCAGCAGCTTATACAGCGGGGGCTACAATGAGCAGTTCTTC
cdr3_aa: CASSLYSGGYNEQFF

d_call: TRBD2
clone_size: NA
v_call: TRBV5-4
j_call: TRBJ2-1
cdr3_nt: TGTGCCAGCAGCTTGACCCTAGCGGGGAACAATGAGCAGTTCTTC
cdr3_aa: CASSLTLAGNNEQFF

d_call: NA
clone_size: NA
v_call: TRBV6-5
j_call: TRBJ2-3
cdr3_nt: TGTGCCAGCAGACGTACGGGTACTAGCACAGATACGCAGTATTTT
cdr3_aa: CASRRTGTSTDTQYF

d_call: NA
clone_size: NA
v_call: TRBV12-3/TRBV12-4
j_call: TRBJ1-2
cdr3_nt: TGTGCCAGCAGCCGACAGGAGACCTATGGCTACACCTTC
cdr3_aa: CASSRQETYGYTF

d_call: TRBD2
clone_size: NA
v_call: TRBV3-1/TRBV3-2
j_call: TRBJ2-2
cdr3_nt: TGTGCCAGCAGCCTCACTAGCGGGGCGAACACCGGGGAGCTGTTTTTT
cdr3_aa: CASSLTSGANTGELFF

d_call: TRBD1
clone_size: NA
v_call: TRBV10-1
j_call: TRBJ2-1
cdr3_nt: TGCGCCAGCAGTGAGACAGGGGGCCCCTCTGTGGATGAGCAGTTCTTC
cdr3_aa: CASSETGGPSVDEQFF

d_call: NA
clone_size: NA
v_call: TRBV7-9
j_call: TRBJ1-5
cdr3_nt: TGTGCCAGCAGCTCTCCAGAGGGGGACCAGCCCCAGCATTTT
cdr3_aa: CASSSPEGDQPQHF

d_call: TRBD1
clone_size: NA
v_call: TRBV11-2
j_call: TRBJ2-4
cdr3_nt: TGTGCCAGCAGCTCAGACAGGGGGCGAGGCATTCAGTACTTC
cdr3_aa: CASSSDRGRGIQYF

d_call: TRBD2
clone_size: NA
v_call: TRBV28
j_call: TRBJ2-7
cdr3_nt: TGTGCCAGCAGTTCGTCGGGACTAGTGGTCCACGAGCAGTACTTC
cdr3_aa: CASSSSGLVVHEQYF

d_call: TRBD2
clone_size: NA
v_call: TRBV7-9
j_call: TRBJ2-3
cdr3_nt: TGTGCCAGCAGCTTAGAGACTAGCATCTATTTT
cdr3_aa: CASSLETSIYF

d_call: TRBD2
clone_size: NA
v_call: TRBV28
j_call: TRBJ2-1
cdr3_nt: TGTGCCAGCAGATCACCGGGACTAGCGCGTAACAATGAGCAGTTCTTC
cdr3_aa: CASRSPGLARNNEQFF

d_call: TRBD2
clone_size: NA
v_call: TRBV18
j_call: TRBJ2-1
cdr3_nt: TGTGCCAGCTCACCACTTTCATACCAACTAGCGGTAGAGGGTGAGCAGTTCTTC
cdr3_aa: CASSPLSYQLAVEGEQFF

d_call: TRBD2
clone_size: few
v_call: TRBV4-1
j_call: TRBJ2-1
cdr3_nt: TGCGCCAGCAGCTCCTCCAAGATAAGTATGAGACTAGCGGGAAGATCCTACAATGAGCAGTTCTTC
cdr3_aa: CASSSSKISMRLAGRSYNEQFF

d_call: TRBD2
clone_size: few
v_call: TRBV29-1
j_call: TRBJ2-1
cdr3_nt: TGCAGCGTCGCCGCGGGGGGCGCCTCCTACAATGAGCAGTTCTTC
cdr3_aa: CSVAAGGASYNEQFF

d_call: TRBD1
clone_size: NA
v_call: TRBV7-9
j_call: TRBJ1-1
cdr3_nt: TGTGCCAGCAGCGTACCCCGGGACAGGGGGCGTGGGATGAACACTGAAGCTTTCTTT
cdr3_aa: CASSVPRDRGRGMNTEAFF

d_call: NA
clone_size: NA
v_call: TRBV5-4
j_call: TRBJ2-3
cdr3_nt: TGTGCCAGCAGCTTGGAGACTGATACGCAGTATTTT
cdr3_aa: CASSLETDTQYF

d_call: NA
clone_size: NA
v_call: TRBV7-2
j_call: TRBJ2-7
cdr3_nt: TGTGCCAGCAGCTTAGCGCCACATGCCCCCCTTGGCTACGAGCAGTACTTC
cdr3_aa: CASSLAPHAPLGYEQYF

d_call: NA
clone_size: NA
v_call: TRBV27
j_call: TRBJ1-2
cdr3_nt: TGTGCCAGCAGTTTATCTGCGTTCTATGGCTACACCTTC
cdr3_aa: CASSLSAFYGYTF

d_call: TRBD1
clone_size: once
v_call: TRBV7-9
j_call: TRBJ2-1
cdr3_nt: TGTGCCAGCAGCTTAGAGGGGACAGGGGTGTGGAATGAGCAGTTCTTC
cdr3_aa: CASSLEGTGVWNEQFF

d_call: NA
clone_size: NA
v_call: TRBV6-4
j_call: TRBJ1-4
cdr3_nt: TGTGCCAACTCCAACCGGGACAAAGATGAAAAACTGTTTTTT
cdr3_aa: CANSNRDKDEKLFF

d_call: NA
clone_size: NA
v_call: TRBV7-9
j_call: TRBJ2-1
cdr3_nt: TGTGCCAGCAGCTTAGAGAGGAAGAGTTCCAATGAGCAGTTCTTC
cdr3_aa: CASSLERKSSNEQFF

d_call: TRBD2
clone_size: NA
v_call: TRBV12-5
j_call: TRBJ2-3
cdr3_nt: TGTGCTAGTGGCCCCAGCGGGATCAGCACAGATACGCAGTATTTT
cdr3_aa: CASGPSGISTDTQYF

d_call: NA
clone_size: NA
v_call: TRBV19
j_call: TRBJ1-1
cdr3_nt: TGTGCCAGTAGTATAGAGGCAGGGACTGAAGCTTTCTTT
cdr3_aa: CASSIEAGTEAFF

d_call: TRBD2
clone_size: NA
v_call: TRBV15
j_call: TRBJ2-7
cdr3_nt: TGTGCCACCAGCAAGGGACTAGCTGCCCACGAGCAGTACTTC
cdr3_aa: CATSKGLAAHEQYF

d_call: TRBD2
clone_size: many
v_call: TRBV11-2
j_call: TRBJ2-3
cdr3_nt: TGTGCCAGCAGCCCCGATTTCAGCGGGAGGGCCCGAGATACGCAGTATTTT
cdr3_aa: CASSPDFSGRARDTQYF

d_call: TRBD2
clone_size: NA
v_call: TRBV6-6
j_call: TRBJ2-2
cdr3_nt: TGTGCCAGCAGTCCACAGAGGGTAGCGGGAGTTACCGGGGAGCTGTTTTTT
cdr3_aa: CASSPQRVAGVTGELFF

d_call: TRBD2
clone_size: NA
v_call: TRBV5-5
j_call: TRBJ2-2
cdr3_nt: TGTGCCAGCAGCTTGGAAACGGGAGGAGGCACCGGGGAGCTGTTTTTT
cdr3_aa: CASSLETGGGTGELFF

d_call: TRBD2
clone_size: NA
v_call: TRBV27
j_call: TRBJ2-5
cdr3_nt: TGTGCCAGCAGTTCCGGGACTAGCGGCCAAGAGACCCAGTACTTC
cdr3_aa: CASSSGTSGQETQYF

d_call: NA
clone_size: once
v_call: TRBV5-8
j_call: TRBJ2-1
cdr3_nt: TGTGCCAGCAGCTTACCCCCGGGCGCGGGCGGGATGTATGAGCAGTTCTTC
cdr3_aa: CASSLPPGAGGMYEQFF

d_call: NA
clone_size: NA
v_call: TRBV5-6
j_call: TRBJ1-1
cdr3_nt: TGTGCCAGCAGCTTTGGGGACACAAACACTGAAGCTTTCTTT
cdr3_aa: CASSFGDTNTEAFF

d_call: TRBD2
clone_size: once
v_call: TRBV9
j_call: TRBJ2-2
cdr3_nt: TGTGCCAGCAGCCCCCTGACTAGCGGGAGGGTTGGCACCGGGGAGCTGTTTTTT
cdr3_aa: CASSPLTSGRVGTGELFF